A selection of T cell receptor beta chains follows, all from one sample in a study of PD-1 blockade in classical Hodgkin lymphoma. Clones were read by immunoSEQ multiplex PCR, and TCRdb kept only the in-frame ones, dropping some. The sample yields more than 140,000 clones, around 84% seen once. Sample: peripheral blood mononuclear cells (PBMCs), taken before the second cycle of nivolumab. The receptors come from a human donor with classical Hodgkin lymphoma. The CDR3 runs from the conserved cysteine through the conserved F or W.

j_call v_call cdr3_aa
TRBJ1-1 TRBV6-6 CASRSGSTEAFF
TRBJ2-7 TRBV10-3 CAISERRDYEQYF
TRBJ1-1 TRBV7-2 CASSAHRNTEAFF
TRBJ2-2 TRBV2 CASRRQGIDGELFF
TRBJ2-7 TRBV7-9 CASSFLRGSGYDYEQYF
TRBJ1-2 TRBV7-2 CASSRGGANYGYTF
TRBJ2-3 TRBV5-1 CASSFLNGGTDTQYF
TRBJ2-7 TRBV9 CASSVGQGTSYEQYF
TRBJ1-2 TRBV7-3 CASGDNYGYTF
TRBJ1-3 TRBV19 CASSIRQYASGNTIYF
TRBJ1-1 TRBV7-2 CASSLVGGNTEAFF
TRBJ2-4 TRBV7-9 CASSLVSGGSRSKNIQYF
TRBJ2-2 TRBV13 CASSFGLAGLNTGELFF